This TCR beta chain was profiled in a study of OX40 agonist ivuxolimab in advanced cancers. As for the study in general: Subjects had a mean age of 60 years, with a range of 23 to 79; just over 80% were male. Of the participants, under 50% had some prior anti-PD-1, anti-PD-L1 or anti-CTLA-4 therapy, which was allowed.

Using immunoSEQ multiplex PCR, the repertoire was profiled, and TCRdb retains in-frame clones only, with some absent. The table lists about 80,000 clones, approximately 88% of them singletons. General observations from the study: Those patients achieving a partial response at 0.1-3.0 mg/kg showed among the lowest clonal expansion.

Germline V gene lookup returns CDR1 WNHNN and CDR2 SYGVQD (reference sequence). The V and J ends lost 2 bases and 1 base, in that order; junction bases with no gene match: 5. The CDR3 loop spans 16 amino acids. Of note for this clone: Antigen specificity is unknown.

Exclusion of a patient followed from autoimmune disease history or systemic immunosuppression. The sequence was collected from an adult with an advanced solid tumor such as melanoma, head and neck, liver or kidney cancer. The sequencing used CD4+ or CD8+ T cells sorted from blood, collected in a trial of the OX40 agonist ivuxolimab. The chain carries TRBV10-1 and TRBJ1-1; 9 bases align to TRBD1. The CDR3 region has the DNA TGCGCCAGCAGTGAGCCAAGGGGACAGGGGAACACTGAAGCTTTCTTT. Translation gives CASSEPRGQGNTEAFF.